These 11 T cell receptor beta chains were all obtained from the same sample, sequenced in a study of T cells in Graves' hyperthyroidism and ophthalmopathy. Amplified TCR beta CDR3 regions derived from RNA transcripts. A first-round RT-PCR of the TCR CDR3 used the HTBI primer set. TCRdb redid the calling of the multiplex PCR reads with MiXCR, one entry per CDR3 protein. The profile covers 700,000 or so distinct CDR3 sequences, with roughly 15% appearing a single time and over 7.5% taken by the ten largest. The sequencing sample was made of blood. Source of these receptors: a man aged 18-30 years with Graves' hyperthyroidism.

The V and J genes are TRBV15 and TRBJ1-2, with a tentative D call TRBD1 (5 bases). The germline gives CDR1 LNHNV, CDR2 YYDKDF (reference sequence). Between the trimmed V and J ends, which lost 1 base and 8 bases, there was a span of 17 bases. This CDR3 has 15 amino acids. DNA for the CDR3: TGTGCCACCAGCAGAGCCCCGGGGACTCTCCTAGGCTACACCTTC. Its translation: CATSRAPGTLLGYTF.

This clonotype was recorded many times. V is TRBV20-1 and J is TRBJ2-7; TRBD2 agrees at 10 bases. Germline CDR1 DFQATT, CDR2 SNEGSKA (reference sequence). This CDR3 has 14 amino acids. V lost 5 bases and J lost 4; bases outside the gene matches: 8. The CDR3 sequence: CSAPRGAGGYEQYF. In DNA, the CDR3 is TGCAGTGCTCCCCGCGGAGCGGGAGGGTACGAGCAGTACTTC.

The chain links TRBV6-1 to TRBJ1-6; 7 bases align to TRBD1. Trimming at V came to 5 bases and at J to 6 bases, leaving 4 bases not matched to a gene. The germline V gene encodes CDR1 MNHNS and CDR2 SASEGT. This CDR3 contains 14 residues. CDR3 residues: CASSRDRVNSPLHF. The CDR3, as DNA: TGTGCCAGCAGTCGGGACAGAGTTAATTCACCCCTCCACTTT.

Ten or more counts support this clonotype. The chain has TRBV28 and TRBJ1-1; D gene unclear. CDR1 is MDHEN and CDR2 is SYDVKM in the germline V gene. Trimming cost V 8 bases and J 4 bases, with 17 bases left between them. The CDR3 has 14 amino acids. The CDR3 region is CASQTGMVPTEAFF. The CDR3 DNA reads as TGTGCCAGCCAGACCGGAATGGTCCCCACTGAAGCTTTCTTT.

This rearrangement joins TRBV4-1 to TRBJ1-1, with D unclear. V gave up 4 bases and J gave up 3 bases, with 12 bases separating them. CDR3 length equals 14 residues. CDR1 is MGHRA, CDR2 YSYEKL, per germline. The CDR3 DNA sequence: TGCGCCAGCAGCCTACGAGCCCGGGACACTGAAGCTTTCTTT. Translation: CASSLRARDTEAFF.

This clonotype was counted many times. This chain joins TRBV9 and TRBJ2-1; tentatively, D is TRBD1 (5 bases). The V gene lost 0 bases and the J gene lost 2 bases, with 12 bases spanning the gap. Germline V CDR1 and CDR2: SGDLS, YYNGEE. The CDR3 runs 16 residues. The CDR3 spells CASSVDKGPPYNEQFF. The CDR3 region has the DNA TGTGCCAGCAGCGTAGATAAGGGGCCCCCCTACAATGAGCAGTTCTTC.

The V gene is TRBV3-1, the J gene TRBJ2-7; 9 bases match TRBD2. CDR1 and CDR2 (germline): LGHDT, YNNKEL (reference sequence). With V trimmed by 6 bases and J by 5 bases, 11 bases remained unmatched. CDR3 length: 15 residues. The CDR3 loop is CASRGLSGSSHEQYF. The CDR3 DNA reads as TGTGCCAGCAGGGGCCTTAGCGGGAGTTCCCACGAGCAGTACTTC.

In its sample, this clonotype was seen many times. This chain joins TRBV7-9 and TRBJ1-2; the match to TRBD1 covers 8 bases. The CDR3 totals 14 residues. The V gene end was trimmed by 5 bases and the J gene end by 8 bases; junction bases not matched to a gene: 10. Germline values: CDR1 SEHNR, CDR2 FQNEAQ (reference sequence). The CDR3 reads CASSIGQGVWGYTF. In DNA form, the CDR3 reads TGTGCCAGCAGCATCGGACAGGGTGTGTGGGGCTACACCTTC.

This clonotype has a count of ten or more. V gene TRBV7-6 combines with J gene TRBJ2-7, with TRBD1 matching over 10 bases. The CDR3 totals 18 residues. Trimming at V came to 2 bases and at J to 3 bases, leaving 13 bases not matched to a gene. The V gene's germline CDR1 is SGHVS and CDR2 FNYEAQ. CDR3 sequence (DNA): TGTGCCAGCAGCTTATTCCAGCCGCGGGACAGGGGTTTCTACGAGCAGTACTTC. Amino acid sequence: CASSLFQPRDRGFYEQYF.

As concerns this clonotype: A much larger clone lies a single base off, so this may be a read error. This CDR3 is missing its conserved last phenylalanine or tryptophan, likely due to a read error. The chain uses TRBV28 and TRBJ1-5; D is unresolved. V was clipped by 5 bases and J by 5 bases, with 7 bases between them. Germline V gene lookup returns CDR1 MDHEN and CDR2 SYDVKM. The CDR3 contains 12 residues. As DNA, the CDR3 is TGTGCCAGCAGTCCCCTCGATCAGCCCCAGCATCTT. This encodes CASSPLDQPQHL.

This clonotype was observed a few times. This chain joins TRBV6-1 and TRBJ2-3, with D maybe TRBD2 (6 bases). V gave up 5 bases and J gave up 0 bases, with 12 bases separating them. The V gene's germline CDR1 is MNHNS and CDR2 SASEGT. This CDR3 has 15 residues. This chain's CDR3 is CASSYAGTSTDTQYF. CDR3 nucleotide sequence: TGTGCCAGCAGTTACGCGGGAACTAGCACAGATACGCAGTATTTT.